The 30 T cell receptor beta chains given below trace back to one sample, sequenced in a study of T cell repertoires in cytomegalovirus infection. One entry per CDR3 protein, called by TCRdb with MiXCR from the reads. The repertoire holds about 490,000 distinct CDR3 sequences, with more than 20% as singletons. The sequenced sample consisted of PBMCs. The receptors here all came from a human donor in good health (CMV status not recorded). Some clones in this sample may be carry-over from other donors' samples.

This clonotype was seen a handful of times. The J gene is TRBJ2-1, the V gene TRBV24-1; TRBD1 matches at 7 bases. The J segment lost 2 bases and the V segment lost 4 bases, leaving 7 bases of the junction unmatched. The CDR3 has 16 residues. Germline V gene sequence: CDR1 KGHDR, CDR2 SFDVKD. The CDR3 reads CATSDLRQGPYNEQFF. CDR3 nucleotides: TGTGCCACCAGTGACCTAAGACAGGGACCCTACAATGAGCAGTTCTTC.

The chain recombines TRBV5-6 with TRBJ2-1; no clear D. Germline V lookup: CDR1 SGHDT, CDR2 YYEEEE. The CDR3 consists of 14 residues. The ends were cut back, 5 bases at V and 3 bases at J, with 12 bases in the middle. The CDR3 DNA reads TGTGCCAGCAGTATTGGGCTCAACTACAATGAGCAGTTCTTC. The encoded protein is CASSIGLNYNEQFF.

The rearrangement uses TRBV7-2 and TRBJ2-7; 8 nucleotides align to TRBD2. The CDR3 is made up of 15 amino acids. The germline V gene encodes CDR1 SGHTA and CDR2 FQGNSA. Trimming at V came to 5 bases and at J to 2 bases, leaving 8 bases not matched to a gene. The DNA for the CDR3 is TGTGCCAGCAGCCAACGGGGAGCGGGAGCCTACGAGCAGTACTTC. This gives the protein CASSQRGAGAYEQYF.

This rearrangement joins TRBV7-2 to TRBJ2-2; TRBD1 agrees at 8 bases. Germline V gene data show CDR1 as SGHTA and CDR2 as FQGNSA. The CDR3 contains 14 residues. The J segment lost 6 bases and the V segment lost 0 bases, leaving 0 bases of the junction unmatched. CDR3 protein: CASSLAGQAGELFF. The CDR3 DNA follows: TGTGCCAGCAGCTTAGCGGGACAGGCCGGGGAGCTGTTTTTT.

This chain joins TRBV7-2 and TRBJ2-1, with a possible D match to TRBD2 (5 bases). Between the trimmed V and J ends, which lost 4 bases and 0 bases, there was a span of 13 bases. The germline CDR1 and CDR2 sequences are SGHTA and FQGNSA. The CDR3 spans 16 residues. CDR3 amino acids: CASSSQADLSYNEQFF. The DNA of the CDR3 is TGTGCCAGCAGCTCCCAAGCGGACCTCTCCTACAATGAGCAGTTCTTC.

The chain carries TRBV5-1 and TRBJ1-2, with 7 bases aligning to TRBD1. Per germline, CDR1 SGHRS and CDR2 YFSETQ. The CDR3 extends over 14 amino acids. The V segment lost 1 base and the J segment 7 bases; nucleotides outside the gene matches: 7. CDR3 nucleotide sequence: TGCGCCAGCAGCTTGCTCGGGACAGTCCCTGGCTACACCTTC. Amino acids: CASSLLGTVPGYTF.

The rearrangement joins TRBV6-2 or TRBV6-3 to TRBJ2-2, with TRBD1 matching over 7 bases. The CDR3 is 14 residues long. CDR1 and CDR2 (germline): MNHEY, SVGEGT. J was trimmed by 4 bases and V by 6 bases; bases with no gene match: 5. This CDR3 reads CASSEQGPTGELFF. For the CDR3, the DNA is TGTGCCAGCAGCGAACAGGGGCCCACCGGGGAGCTGTTTTTT.

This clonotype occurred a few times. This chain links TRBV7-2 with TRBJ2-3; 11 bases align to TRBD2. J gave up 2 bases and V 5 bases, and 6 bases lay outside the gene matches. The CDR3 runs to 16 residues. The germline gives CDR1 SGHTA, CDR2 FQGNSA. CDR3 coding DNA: TGTGCCAGCAGCCCAAGACTAGCGGGGATCACAGATACGCAGTATTTT. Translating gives CASSPRLAGITDTQYF.

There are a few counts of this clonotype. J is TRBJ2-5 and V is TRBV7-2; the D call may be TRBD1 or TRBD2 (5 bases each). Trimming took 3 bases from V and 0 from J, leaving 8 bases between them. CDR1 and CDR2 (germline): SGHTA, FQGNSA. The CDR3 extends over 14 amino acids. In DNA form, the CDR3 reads TGTGCCAGCAGCTTTAGGGGAGACCAAGAGACCCAGTACTTC. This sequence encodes CASSFRGDQETQYF.

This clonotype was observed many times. The CDR3 protein is CASTLGGVAKNIQYF. The CDR3 DNA reads TGTGCCAGCACCCTCGGCGGGGTAGCCAAAAACATTCAGTACTTC. The rearrangement joins TRBV7-2 to TRBJ2-4, with D perhaps matching TRBD2 (6 bases). Germline loops: CDR1 SGHTA, CDR2 FQGNSA. V lost 7 bases to trimming and J lost 0 bases, with 13 bases between them. CDR3 length: 15 residues.

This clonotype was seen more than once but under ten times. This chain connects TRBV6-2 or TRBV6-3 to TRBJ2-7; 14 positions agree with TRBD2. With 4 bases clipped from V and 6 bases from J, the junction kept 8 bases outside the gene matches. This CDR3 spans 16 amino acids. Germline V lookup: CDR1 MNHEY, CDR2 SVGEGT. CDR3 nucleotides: TGTGCCAGCAGTTTCTTGGGACTAGCGGGAGTCGGCGAGCAGTACTTC. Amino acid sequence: CASSFLGLAGVGEQYF.

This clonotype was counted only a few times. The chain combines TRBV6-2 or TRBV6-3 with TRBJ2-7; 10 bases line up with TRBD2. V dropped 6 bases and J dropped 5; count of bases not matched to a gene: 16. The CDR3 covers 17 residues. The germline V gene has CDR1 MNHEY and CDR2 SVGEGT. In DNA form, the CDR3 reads TGTGCCAGCAGCAGACCCCGGATTCTAGCGGGAGACGACGAGCAGTACGTC. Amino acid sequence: CASSRPRILAGDDEQYV.

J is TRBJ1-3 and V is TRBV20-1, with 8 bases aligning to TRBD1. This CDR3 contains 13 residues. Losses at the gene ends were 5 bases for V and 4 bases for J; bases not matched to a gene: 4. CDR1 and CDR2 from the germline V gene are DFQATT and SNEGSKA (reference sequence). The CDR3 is CSAPRGLGNTIYF. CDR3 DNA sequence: TGCAGTGCTCCCAGGGGGCTCGGAAACACCATATATTTT.

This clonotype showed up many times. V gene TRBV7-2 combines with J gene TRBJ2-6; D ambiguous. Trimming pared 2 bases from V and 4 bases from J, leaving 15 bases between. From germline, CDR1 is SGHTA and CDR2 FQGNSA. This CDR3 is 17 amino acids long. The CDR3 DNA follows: TGTGCCAGCAGCTTATTTCCGCCAGGTAGAGGGGCCAACGTCCTGACTTTC. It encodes CASSLFPPGRGANVLTF.

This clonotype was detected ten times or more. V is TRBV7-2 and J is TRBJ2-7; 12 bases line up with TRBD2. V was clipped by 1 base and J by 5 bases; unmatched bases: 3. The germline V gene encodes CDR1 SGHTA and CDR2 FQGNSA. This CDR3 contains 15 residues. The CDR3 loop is CASSLEGLAGHEQYV. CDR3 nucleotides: TGTGCCAGCAGCTTAGAGGGACTAGCGGGCCACGAGCAGTACGTC.

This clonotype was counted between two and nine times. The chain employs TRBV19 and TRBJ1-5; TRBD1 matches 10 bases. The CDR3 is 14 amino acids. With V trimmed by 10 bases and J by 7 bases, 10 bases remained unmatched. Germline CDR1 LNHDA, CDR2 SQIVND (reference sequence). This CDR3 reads CATLDRGPGQPQHF. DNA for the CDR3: TGTGCCACCCTTGACAGGGGGCCGGGGCAGCCCCAGCATTTT.

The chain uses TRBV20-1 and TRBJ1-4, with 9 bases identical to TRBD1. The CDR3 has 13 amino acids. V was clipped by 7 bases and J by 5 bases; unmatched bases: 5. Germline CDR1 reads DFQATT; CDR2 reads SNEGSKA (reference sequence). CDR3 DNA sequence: TGCAGTGTGTCGGGACAGGGAAATGAAAAACTGTTTTTT. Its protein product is CSVSGQGNEKLFF.

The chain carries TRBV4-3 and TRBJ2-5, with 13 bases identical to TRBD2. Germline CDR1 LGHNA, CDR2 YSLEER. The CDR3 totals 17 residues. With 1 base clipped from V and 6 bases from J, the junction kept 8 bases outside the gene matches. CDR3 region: CASSQGRLAGGGQTQYF. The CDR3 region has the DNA TGCGCCAGCAGCCAAGGGAGACTAGCGGGAGGCGGGCAGACCCAGTACTTC.

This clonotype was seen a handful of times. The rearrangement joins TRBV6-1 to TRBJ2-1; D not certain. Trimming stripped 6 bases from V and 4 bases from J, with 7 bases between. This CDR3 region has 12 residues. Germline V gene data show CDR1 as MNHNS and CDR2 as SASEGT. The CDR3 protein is CASSHTYNEQFF. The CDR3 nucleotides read TGTGCCAGCAGCCATACATACAATGAGCAGTTCTTC.

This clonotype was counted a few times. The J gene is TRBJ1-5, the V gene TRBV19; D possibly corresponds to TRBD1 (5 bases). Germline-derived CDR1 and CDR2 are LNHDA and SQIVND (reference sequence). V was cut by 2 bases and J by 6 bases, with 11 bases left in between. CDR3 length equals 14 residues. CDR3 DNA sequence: TGTGCCAGTAGTATACTGCAGGGTCGTCAGCCCCAGCATTTT. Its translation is CASSILQGRQPQHF.

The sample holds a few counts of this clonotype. The CDR3, as DNA: TGTGCCAGCAGTTTGGAAAACAGGGTGTGGGAGCAGTACTTC. It specifies CASSLENRVWEQYF. The rearrangement uses TRBV28 and TRBJ2-7, with D perhaps TRBD1 (6 bases). CDR3 length: 14 residues. The V end lost 3 bases, the J end lost 7 bases, and 16 bases lay between the germline ends. The V gene's germline CDR1 is MDHEN and CDR2 SYDVKM. The whole variable domain, filled in from reference TRBV28 and TRBJ2-7, reads DVKVTQSSRYLVKRTGEKVFLECVQDMDHENMFWYRQDPGLGLRLIYFSYDVKMKEKGDIPEGYSVSREKKERFSLILESASTNQTSMYLCASSLENRVWEQYFGPGTRLTVT.

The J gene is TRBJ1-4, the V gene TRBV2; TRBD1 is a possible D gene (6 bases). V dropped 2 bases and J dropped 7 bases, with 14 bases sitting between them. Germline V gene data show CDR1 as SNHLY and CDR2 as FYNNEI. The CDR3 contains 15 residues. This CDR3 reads CASSELGGQLEKLFF. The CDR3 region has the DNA TGTGCCAGCAGTGAATTAGGGGGGCAGCTTGAAAAACTGTTTTTT.

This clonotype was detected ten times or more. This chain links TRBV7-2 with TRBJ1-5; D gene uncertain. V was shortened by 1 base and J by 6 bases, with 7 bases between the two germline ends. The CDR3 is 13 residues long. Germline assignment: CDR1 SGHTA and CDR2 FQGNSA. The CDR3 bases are TGTGCCAGCAGCTTAGTTTCAGGTCAGCCCCAGCATTTT. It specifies CASSLVSGQPQHF.

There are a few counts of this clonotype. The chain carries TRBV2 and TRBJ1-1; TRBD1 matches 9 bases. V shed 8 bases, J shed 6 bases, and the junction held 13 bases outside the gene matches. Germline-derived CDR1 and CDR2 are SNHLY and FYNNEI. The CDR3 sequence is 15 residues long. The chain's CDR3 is CASSPGRTGDPEAFF. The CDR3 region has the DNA TGTGCCAGCTCCCCTGGGAGGACAGGGGATCCTGAAGCTTTCTTT.

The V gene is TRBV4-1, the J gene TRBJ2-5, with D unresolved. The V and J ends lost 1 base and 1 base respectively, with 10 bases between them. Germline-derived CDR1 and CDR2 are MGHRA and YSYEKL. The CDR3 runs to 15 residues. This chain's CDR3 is CASSQGGIGQETQYF. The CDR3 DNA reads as TGCGCCAGCAGCCAAGGGGGAATTGGCCAAGAGACCCAGTACTTC.

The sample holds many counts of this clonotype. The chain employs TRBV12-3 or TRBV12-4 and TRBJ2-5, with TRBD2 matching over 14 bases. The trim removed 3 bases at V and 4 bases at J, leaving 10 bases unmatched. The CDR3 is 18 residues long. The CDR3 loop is CASSFRPGLAGVGETQYF. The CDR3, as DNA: TGTGCCAGCAGTTTTCGACCGGGACTAGCGGGAGTGGGAGAGACCCAGTACTTC.

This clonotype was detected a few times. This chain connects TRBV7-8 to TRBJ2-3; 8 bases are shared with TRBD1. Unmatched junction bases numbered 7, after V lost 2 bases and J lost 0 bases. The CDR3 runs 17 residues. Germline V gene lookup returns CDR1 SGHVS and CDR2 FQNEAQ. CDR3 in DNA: TGTGCCAGCAGCTTATGGGCGACAGGGGCTAGCACAGATACGCAGTATTTT. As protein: CASSLWATGASTDTQYF.

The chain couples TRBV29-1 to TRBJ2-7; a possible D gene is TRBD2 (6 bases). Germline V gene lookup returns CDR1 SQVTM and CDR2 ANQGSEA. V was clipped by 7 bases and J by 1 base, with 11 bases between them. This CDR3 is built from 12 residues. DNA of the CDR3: TGCAGCGCCGGGGGAGGTTCCTACGAGCAGTACTTC. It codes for CSAGGGSYEQYF.

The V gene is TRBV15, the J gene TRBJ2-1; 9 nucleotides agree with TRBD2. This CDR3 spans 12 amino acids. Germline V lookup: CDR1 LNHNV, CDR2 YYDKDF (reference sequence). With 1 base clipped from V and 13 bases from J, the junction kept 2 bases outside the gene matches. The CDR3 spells CATSRASGNQFF. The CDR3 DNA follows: TGTGCCACCAGCAGAGCTAGCGGGAACCAGTTCTTC. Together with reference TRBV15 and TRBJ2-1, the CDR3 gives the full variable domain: DAMVIQNPRYQVTQFGKPVTLSCSQTLNHNVMYWYQQKSSQAPKLLFHYYDKDFNNEADTPDNFQSRRPNTSFCFLDIRSPGLGDTAMYLCATSRASGNQFFGPGTRLTVL.

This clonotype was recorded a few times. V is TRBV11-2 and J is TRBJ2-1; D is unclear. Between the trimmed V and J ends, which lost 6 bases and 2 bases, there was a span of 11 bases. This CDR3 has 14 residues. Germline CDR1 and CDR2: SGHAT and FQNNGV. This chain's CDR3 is CASSLRFPYNEQFF. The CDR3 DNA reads TGTGCCAGCAGTCTTAGATTTCCCTACAATGAGCAGTTCTTC. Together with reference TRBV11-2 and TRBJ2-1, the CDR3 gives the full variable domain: EAGVAQSPRYKIIEKRQSVAFWCNPISGHATLYWYQQILGQGPKLLIQFQNNGVVDDSQLPKDRFSAERLKGVDSTLKIQPAKLEDSAVYLCASSLRFPYNEQFFGPGTRLTVL.